Shown below are 10 T cell receptor beta chains from a single sample sequenced in a study of T cells in Graves' hyperthyroidism and ophthalmopathy (dated by TCRdb to about 2019). Libraries were built with multiplex PCR. The instrument given in TCRdb is Illumina HiSeq 2000. The TCR beta CDR3 regions were amplified from the RNA transcripts. The TCR CDR3 was subjected to a first round of RT-PCR using the HTBI primer set and the Qiagen OneStep RT-PCR kit. Using fastp trimming at Q25 and MiXCR clonotype assembly, TCRdb reanalyzed the public sequencing data and kept in-frame beta chains. Duplicate CDR3 protein sequences are folded into a single record with the most common DNA and genes. The sample has 650,000 to 750,000 distinct CDR3 sequences on record, about 14% of them singletons. The ten largest clones represent about 10% of the sample. The sample consisted of blood. The receptor source for this set is a woman aged 18-35 years with Graves' hyperthyroidism.

This clonotype was counted ten times or more. The chain recombines TRBV20-1 with TRBJ2-7, with D perhaps TRBD1 or TRBD2 (7 bases each). Germline V gene sequence: CDR1 DFQATT, CDR2 SNEGSKA (reference sequence). This CDR3 is 19 amino acids long. Trimming shortened V by 3 bases and J by 0 bases, and 27 bases separated the two germline ends. For the CDR3, the DNA is TGCAGTGCTAGGGGGGGGGACAGAACCCGCTCAAAGGGCTCCTACGAGCAGTACTTC. It codes for CSARGGDRTRSKGSYEQYF.

This clonotype came up many times. V and J are TRBV12-3 or TRBV12-4 and TRBJ1-1; possibly TRBD1 for D (5 bases). The V end lost 9 bases, the J end lost 6 bases, and 20 bases lay between the germline ends. The CDR3 covers 14 residues. The CDR3: CASRRREGTPEAFF. CDR3 coding DNA: TGTGCCAGTCGACGGAGGGAGGGGACCCCTGAAGCTTTCTTT.

V gene TRBV19 combines with J gene TRBJ1-5; D ambiguous. V lost 0 bases, J lost 7 bases, and 7 bases lay in between. CDR3 length: 13 amino acids. CDR1 and CDR2 (germline): LNHDA, SQIVND (reference sequence). The CDR3: CASSIDPPQPQHF. CDR3 nucleotides: TGTGCCAGTAGTATAGATCCCCCGCAGCCCCAGCATTTT.

As for this clonotype: One end of the junction fails to match germline, which may point to a read error. The chain combines TRBV6-1 with TRBJ2-7; D unclear. CDR1 and CDR2 (germline): MNHNS, SASEGT. The CDR3 is 12 residues long. CDR3 region: CASSAGFHEQYF. CDR3 DNA: TGCGCCAGCAGTGCCGGATTTCACGAGCAGTACTTC.

This clonotype was detected many times. The chain is built from TRBV7-9 and TRBJ2-2; 8 nucleotides agree with TRBD1. The ends lost 5 bases at V and 0 bases at J; junction bases unmatched: 11. From germline, CDR1 is SEHNR and CDR2 FQNEAQ (reference sequence). The CDR3 consists of 18 residues. The CDR3 DNA reads as TGTGCCAGCAGCGGAAAGGGGACAGGCGGAGCGAACACCGGGGAGCTGTTTTTT. Protein product: CASSGKGTGGANTGELFF.

The chain joins TRBV11-2 to TRBJ2-7; 10 bases are a match to TRBD1. CDR3 length: 16 residues. The trim removed 1 base at V and 4 bases at J, leaving 7 bases unmatched. Germline CDR1 is SGHAT and CDR2 is FQNNGV. The CDR3 loop is CASSLALGTGVYEQYF. The CDR3 DNA reads TGTGCCAGCAGCTTAGCCTTGGGGACAGGGGTTTACGAGCAGTACTTC.

The rearrangement links TRBV28 to TRBJ1-2; 7 nucleotides match TRBD1. The CDR3 runs 14 residues. From germline, CDR1 is MDHEN and CDR2 SYDVKM. Trimming cost V 8 bases and J 4 bases; bases outside gene matches: 10. This CDR3 is CASAPAGTAYGYTF. The CDR3 nucleotides read TGTGCCAGCGCTCCAGCCGGGACAGCCTATGGCTACACCTTC.

This clonotype showed up many times. The genes are TRBV2 and TRBJ1-5; D is unresolved. Germline CDR1 reads SNHLY; CDR2 reads FYNNEI. There are 13 residues in the CDR3. V shed 6 bases and J shed 3 bases, with 9 bases lying between them. The DNA for the CDR3 is TGTGCCAGCAGCATAACCTTCAATCAGCCCCAGCATTTT. Amino acids: CASSITFNQPQHF.

This clonotype was found many times. This rearrangement joins TRBV5-1 to TRBJ1-1; D is unresolved. Per germline, CDR1 SGHRS and CDR2 YFSETQ. This CDR3 spans 15 amino acids. The germline V and J ends were trimmed by 4 bases and 4 bases, with 17 bases remaining between them. CDR3 loop: CASSLPTWGSTEAFF. CDR3 DNA sequence: TGCGCCAGCAGCCTCCCGACCTGGGGATCCACTGAAGCTTTCTTT.

Worth noting for this clonotype: One base away lies a much larger clone, so this may be a sequencing read error. In this CDR3 the conserved last residue, phenylalanine or tryptophan, is missing, so a read error is likely. The chain joins TRBV3-1 to TRBJ2-7; perhaps TRBD2 as D (5 bases). Germline assignment: CDR1 LGHDT and CDR2 YNNKEL (reference sequence). With 0 bases removed from V and 3 bases from J, the gap between germline ends came to 12 bases. CDR3 length: 15 residues. The CDR3 coding sequence is TGTGCCAGCAGCCAAGAGTTGGACTCAAACTACGAGCAGTACCTC. This sequence encodes CASSQELDSNYEQYL.